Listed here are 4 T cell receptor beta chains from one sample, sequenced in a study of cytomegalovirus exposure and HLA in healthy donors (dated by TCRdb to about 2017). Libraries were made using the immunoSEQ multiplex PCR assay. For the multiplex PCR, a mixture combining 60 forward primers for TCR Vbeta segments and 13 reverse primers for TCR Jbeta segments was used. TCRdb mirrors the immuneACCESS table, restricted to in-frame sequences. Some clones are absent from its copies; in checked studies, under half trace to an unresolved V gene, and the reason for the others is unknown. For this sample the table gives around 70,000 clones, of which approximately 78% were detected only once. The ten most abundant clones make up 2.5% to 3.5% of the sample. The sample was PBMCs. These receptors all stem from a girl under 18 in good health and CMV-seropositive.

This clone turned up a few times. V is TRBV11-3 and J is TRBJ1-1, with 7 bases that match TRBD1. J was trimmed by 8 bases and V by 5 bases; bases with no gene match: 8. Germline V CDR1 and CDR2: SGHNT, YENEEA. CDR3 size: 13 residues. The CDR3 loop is CASSQQQGTEAFF. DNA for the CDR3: TGTGCCAGCAGCCAGCAACAGGGGACGGAAGCTTTCTTT.

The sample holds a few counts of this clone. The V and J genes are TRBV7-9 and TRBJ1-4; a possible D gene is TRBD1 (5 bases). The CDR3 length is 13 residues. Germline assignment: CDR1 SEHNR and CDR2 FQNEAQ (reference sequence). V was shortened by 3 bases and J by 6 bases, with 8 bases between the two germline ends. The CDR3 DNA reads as TGTGCCAGCAGCTTTGGGGCAGATGAAAAACTGTTTTTT. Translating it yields CASSFGADEKLFF.

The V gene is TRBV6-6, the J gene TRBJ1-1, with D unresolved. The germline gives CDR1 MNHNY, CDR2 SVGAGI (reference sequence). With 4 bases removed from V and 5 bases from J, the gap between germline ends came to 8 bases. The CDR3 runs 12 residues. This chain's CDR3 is CASSWLDTEAFF. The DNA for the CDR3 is TGTGCCAGCAGTTGGTTAGATACTGAAGCTTTCTTT.

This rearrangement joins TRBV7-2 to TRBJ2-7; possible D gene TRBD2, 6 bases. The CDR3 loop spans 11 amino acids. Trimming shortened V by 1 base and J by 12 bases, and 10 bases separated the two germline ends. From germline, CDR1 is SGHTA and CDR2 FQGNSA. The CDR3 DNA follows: TGTGCCAGCAGCTTAGAGGCGGGGCCGTACTTC. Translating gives CASSLEAGPYF.